Following are 24 T cell receptor beta chains from one sample sequenced in a study of blood T cell repertoires in COVID-19. This table comes from immunoSEQ multiplex PCR, and its TCRdb copy is limited to in-frame clones, with some not included. Seen here are about 210,000 clones, around nine tenths observed once, and the top ten hold approximately 6.2%. The sample was peripheral blood. These receptors all stem from a man aged 60-69 years who had recovered from COVID-19.

This sequence joins TRBV18 and TRBJ2-1; 7 bases map to TRBD1. The V gene end was trimmed by 3 bases and the J gene end by 1 base; junction bases not matched to a gene: 6. Germline loops: CDR1 KGHSH, CDR2 LQKENI. This CDR3 region has 16 residues. The CDR3 region has the DNA TGTGCCAGCTCACCTCCACAGGGGAGTTCCTACAATGAGCAGTTCTTC. Translated: CASSPPQGSSYNEQFF.

V and J are TRBV30 and TRBJ2-7; 9 bases align to TRBD1. The germline V gene has CDR1 GTSNPN and CDR2 SVGIG (reference sequence). Trimming cost V 3 bases and J 8 bases; bases outside gene matches: 11. The CDR3 runs 14 residues. CDR3 amino acids: CAWRVTGGPPKQYF. CDR3 DNA: TGTGCCTGGAGAGTGACAGGGGGGCCCCCCAAGCAGTACTTC.

The chain links TRBV7-9 to TRBJ2-2, with TRBD1 as a possible D gene (5 bases). CDR3 length: 16 amino acids. Germline CDR1 SEHNR, CDR2 FQNEAQ (reference sequence). V was trimmed by 7 bases and J by 4 bases, leaving 19 bases between them. In DNA form, the CDR3 reads TGTGCCAGCATCTCATGGAGAGGTCAGGGCACCGGGGAGCTGTTTTTT. It translates to CASISWRGQGTGELFF.

The count of this clone is one. This chain connects TRBV4-2 to TRBJ2-2; 9 nucleotides align to TRBD1. Germline CDR1 and CDR2: LGHNA and YNFKEQ. J lost 8 bases, V lost 1 base, and 5 bases had no gene match. The CDR3 contains 15 residues. The CDR3 DNA follows: TGTGCCAGCAGCCAAGCGGGACAGGGAGTAGGGGAGCTGTTTTTT. Translation gives CASSQAGQGVGELFF.

V usage is TRBV12-3 or TRBV12-4 and J usage is TRBJ1-2; unclear D gene. The CDR3 covers 13 residues. Trimming took off 4 bases at V and 7 bases at J, with 13 bases between the two ends. DNA of the CDR3: TGTGCCAGCAGTTCTAGAGTGAGGGTTGGCTACACCTTC. Translated, it gives CASSSRVRVGYTF.

This clone has more than one count but fewer than ten. V usage is TRBV20-1 and J usage is TRBJ2-1, with a weak D call TRBD2 (5 bases). Germline loops: CDR1 DFQATT, CDR2 SNEGSKA (reference sequence). V was pared by 3 bases and J by 1 base, with 13 bases between. The length of the CDR3 is 15 residues. This CDR3 is CSASLAGLSYNEQFF. CDR3 nucleotide sequence: TGCAGTGCTAGTTTGGCGGGCTTATCCTACAATGAGCAGTTCTTC.

As regards this clone: One junction end does not reproduce the germline sequence, and a read error may be involved. V usage is TRBV28 and J usage is TRBJ2-7; 7 bases fit TRBD2. Looked up from germline, CDR1 is MDHEN and CDR2 is SYDVKM. This CDR3 has 15 amino acids. For the CDR3, the DNA is TGTGTCAGCGGTCGTCTGACGGGAGGAGATTACGAGCAGTACTTC. Its protein is CVSGRLTGGDYEQYF. The full variable domain, with the rest looked up from reference TRBV28 and TRBJ2-7, is DVKVTQSSRYLVKRTGEKVFLECVQDMDHENMFWYRQDPGLGLRLIYFSYDVKMKEKGDIPEGYSVSREKKERFSLILESASTNQTSMYLCVSGRLTGGDYEQYFGPGTRLTVT.

This clone was recorded once. The chain joins TRBV24-1 to TRBJ2-7, with D possibly TRBD1 on 6 matching bases. CDR1 is KGHDR and CDR2 is SFDVKD in the germline V gene. The V end was cut by 7 bases, the J end by 3 bases, with 18 bases between. The CDR3 length is 15 residues. Here the CDR3 DNA reads TGTGCCACCAGCTTTCAGACAGGTCTTGACTACGAGCAGTACTTC. Its protein is CATSFQTGLDYEQYF.

This clone occurred a few times. This chain connects TRBV9 to TRBJ2-7; 9 bases are shared with TRBD2. The germline gives CDR1 SGDLS, CDR2 YYNGEE. This CDR3 has 14 residues. Trimming removed 3 bases from V and 0 bases from J; junction bases left unmatched: 1. The CDR3 DNA follows: TGTGCCAGCAGCGGTAGCGGGGGCTCCTACGAGCAGTACTTC. It translates to CASSGSGGSYEQYF. Based on the CDR3 plus reference TRBV9 and TRBJ2-7, the full variable domain is DSGVTQTPKHLITATGQRVTLRCSPRSGDLSVYWYQQSLDQGLQFLIQYYNGEERAKGNILERFSAQQFPDLHSELNLSSLELGDSALYFCASSGSGGSYEQYFGPGTRLTVT.

This chain uses TRBV11-2 with TRBJ2-4; 10 bases match TRBD1. The CDR3 has 14 residues. In germline, CDR1 is SGHAT, CDR2 FQNNGV. After removal of 5 bases from V and 9 bases from J, the junction contained 7 bases not matched to a gene. The CDR3 coding sequence is TGTGCCAGCAGCCCTACGGGGACAGGGGTCATTCAGTACTTC. Encoded protein: CASSPTGTGVIQYF.

The rearrangement links TRBV3-1 (or the pseudogene TRBV3-2) to TRBJ2-3; possible D gene TRBD2, 5 bases. CDR3 length equals 15 residues. Germline loops: CDR1 LGHDT, CDR2 YNNKEL (reference sequence). Trimming took 1 base from V and 6 from J, leaving 14 bases between them. The DNA for the CDR3 is TGTGCCAGCAGCCAAGTTGCGCTAGCTGGGGATACGCAGTATTTT. Its protein product is CASSQVALAGDTQYF.

This clone was detected once. The chain couples TRBV12-3 or TRBV12-4 to TRBJ2-6; no clear D. The length of the CDR3 is 13 residues. The V and J ends lost 3 bases and 3 bases respectively, with 3 bases between them. As DNA, the CDR3 is TGTGCCAGCAGTTTCTTTGGGGCCAACGTCCTGACTTTC. It encodes CASSFFGANVLTF.

The chain joins TRBV27 to TRBJ1-6, with D possibly TRBD1 on 6 matching bases. V was shortened by 3 bases and J by 5 bases, with 17 bases between the two germline ends. CDR3 length: 17 residues. Germline V lookup: CDR1 MNHEY, CDR2 SMNVEV (reference sequence). The CDR3 coding sequence is TGTGCCAGCAGTTTGAGGGTCCCCACAGGGAATAATTCACCCCTCCACTTT. Translation gives CASSLRVPTGNNSPLHF.

The V call is TRBV7-2, the J call TRBJ2-5, with D hard to call. The CDR3 is made up of 12 amino acids. Between the trimmed V and J ends, which lost 1 base and 4 bases, there was a span of 4 bases. Germline values: CDR1 SGHTA, CDR2 FQGNSA. The CDR3 loop reads CASSLDGETQYF. In DNA, the CDR3 is TGTGCCAGCAGCTTAGACGGAGAGACCCAGTACTTC.

The chain links TRBV11-2 to TRBJ1-1; weak D call: TRBD1 (6 bases). Germline V lookup: CDR1 SGHAT, CDR2 FQNNGV. The CDR3 length is 16 residues. Trimming removed 3 bases from V and 0 bases from J, with 14 bases in between. The CDR3 DNA is TGTGCCAGCAGCTTGGGGGCATCCAGAATGAACACTGAAGCTTTCTTT. Translating it yields CASSLGASRMNTEAFF.

This rearrangement joins TRBV6-5 to TRBJ1-1, with D perhaps TRBD1 (5 bases). CDR1 is MNHEY, CDR2 SVGAGI, per germline. The CDR3 runs to 15 residues. Between the trimmed V and J ends, which lost 2 bases and 0 bases, there was a span of 10 bases. CDR3 residues: CASSYLGGLNTEAFF. The CDR3 DNA follows: TGTGCCAGCAGTTACCTCGGGGGTTTGAACACTGAAGCTTTCTTT.

The chain employs TRBV6-5 and TRBJ2-5, with TRBD1 identical over 7 bases. The germline V gene has CDR1 MNHEY and CDR2 SVGAGI. This CDR3 contains 13 residues. J lost 2 bases, V lost 6 bases, and 3 bases had no gene match. The CDR3 DNA reads TGTGCCAGCAGCCCGGGACAGCAAGAGACCCAGTACTTC. This codes for CASSPGQQETQYF.

The table lists this clone with a few counts. As DNA, the CDR3 is TGTGCCAGCAGCTTAGGTCCGCAAGAGACCCAGTACTTC. It encodes CASSLGPQETQYF. J is TRBJ2-5 and V is TRBV7-9, with D uncertain. Deletions cut 1 base from V and 2 bases from J, with 5 bases between. This CDR3 has 13 residues. Germline-derived CDR1 and CDR2 are SEHNR and FQNEAQ (reference sequence).

This rearrangement joins TRBV6-5 to TRBJ1-2; D is undetermined. The CDR3 has 15 amino acids. CDR1 and CDR2 from the germline V gene are MNHEY and SVGAGI. V gave up 8 bases and J gave up 4 bases, with 20 bases separating them. In DNA form, the CDR3 reads TGTGCCAGCCTCCCTCTCGGGGATAGGTCCTATGGCTACACCTTC. Its translation is CASLPLGDRSYGYTF.

This clone was seen once. The chain has TRBV7-9 and TRBJ1-1; 7 bases map to TRBD1. The V and J ends lost 5 bases and 1 base, in that order; junction bases with no gene match: 4. The CDR3 extends over 14 amino acids. Germline values: CDR1 SEHNR, CDR2 FQNEAQ (reference sequence). This CDR3 reads CASSPRQGNTEAFF. The CDR3 bases are TGTGCCAGCAGCCCAAGACAGGGGAACACTGAAGCTTTCTTT.

This clone was counted between two and nine times. The rearrangement joins TRBV4-1 to TRBJ2-3; 8 positions agree with TRBD1. The CDR3 has 14 residues. V was clipped by 6 bases and J by 1 base; unmatched bases: 3. Germline lookup yields CDR1 MGHRA and CDR2 YSYEKL. Written as DNA, the CDR3 is TGCGCCAGCAGAGCACAGGGGGGCACAGATACGCAGTATTTT. Its protein is CASRAQGGTDTQYF.

V gene TRBV7-9 combines with J gene TRBJ2-4, with a possible D match to TRBD1 (5 bases). There are 15 residues in the CDR3. Germline V gives CDR1 SEHNR, CDR2 FQNEAQ (reference sequence). Trimming took off 2 bases at V and 0 bases at J, with 8 bases between the two ends. CDR3 in amino acids: CASSLSGAAKNIQYF. CDR3 DNA sequence: TGTGCCAGCAGCTTAAGTGGGGCAGCCAAAAACATTCAGTACTTC. The variable domain in full, with the rest retrieved from reference TRBV7-9 and TRBJ2-4, is DTGVSQNPRHKITKRGQNVTFRCDPISEHNRLYWYRQTLGQGPEFLTYFQNEAQLEKSRLLSDRFSAERPKGSFSTLEIQRTEQGDSAMYLCASSLSGAAKNIQYFGAGTRLSVL.

The chain combines TRBV6-6 with TRBJ2-7; the D gene is possibly TRBD1 (7 bases). Trimming took 5 bases from V and 4 from J, leaving 18 bases between them. The CDR3 extends over 15 amino acids. Germline CDR1 and CDR2: MNHNY and SVGAGI (reference sequence). This CDR3 is CASSPTAGGGYEQYF. CDR3 nucleotides: TGTGCCAGCAGTCCAACTGCAGGGGGAGGATACGAGCAGTACTTC.

V is TRBV11-3 and J is TRBJ2-5; D might be TRBD2 (5 bases). The ends were cut back, 1 base at V and 3 bases at J, with 24 bases in the middle. Looked up from germline, CDR1 is SGHNT and CDR2 is YENEEA. The CDR3 contains 19 residues. This chain's CDR3 is CASSLGEGSRGGWEETQYF. In DNA form, the CDR3 reads TGTGCCAGCAGCTTAGGAGAGGGCTCCAGAGGCGGATGGGAAGAGACCCAGTACTTC.